This T cell receptor (beta chain) was observed in a study of T cells in Graves' hyperthyroidism and ophthalmopathy. General observations from the study: Blood samples included most of the expanded thyroid clonotypes exceeding 0.001.

Amplification of TCR beta CDR3 regions used RNA as the template. An initial round of RT-PCR targeting the TCR CDR3 relied on the HTBI primer set. TCRdb itself ran the multiplex PCR reads through MiXCR, one entry per CDR3 protein. The profile covers around 490,000 distinct CDR3 sequences, with 15% to 20% appearing a single time and around 50% taken by the ten largest. As for this clonotype: Antigen unknown.

CDR3 length equals 15 residues. J lost 4 bases, V lost 4 bases, and 8 bases had no gene match. Germline loops: CDR1 MGHDK, CDR2 SYGVNS. The sequence was obtained from a middle-aged man with Graves' ophthalmopathy. Sequenced input: blood. The V call is TRBV25-1, the J call TRBJ2-7; TRBD1 matches at 9 bases. The CDR3 bases are TGTGCCAGCAGTGGGGACAGGGCGGGAGAGTACGAGCAGTACTTC. It is translated as CASSGDRAGEYEQYF.